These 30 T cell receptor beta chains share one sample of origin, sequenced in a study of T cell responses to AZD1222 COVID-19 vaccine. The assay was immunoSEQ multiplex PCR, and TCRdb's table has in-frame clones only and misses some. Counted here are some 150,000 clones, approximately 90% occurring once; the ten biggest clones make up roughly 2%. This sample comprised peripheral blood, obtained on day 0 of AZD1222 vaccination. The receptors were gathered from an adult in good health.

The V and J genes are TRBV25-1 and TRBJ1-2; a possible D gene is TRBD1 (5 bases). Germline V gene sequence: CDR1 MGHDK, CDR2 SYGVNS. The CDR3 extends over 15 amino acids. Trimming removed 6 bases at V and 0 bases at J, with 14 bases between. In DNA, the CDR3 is TGTGCCAGCAGAGACAGTAACCCAGCTAACTATGGCTACACCTTC. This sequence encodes CASRDSNPANYGYTF.

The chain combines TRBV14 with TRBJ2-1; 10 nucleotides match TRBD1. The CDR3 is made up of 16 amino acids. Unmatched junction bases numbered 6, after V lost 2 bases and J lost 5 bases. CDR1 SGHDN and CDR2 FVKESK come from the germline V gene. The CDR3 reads CASSQLPGQGNNEQFF. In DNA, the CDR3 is TGTGCCAGCAGCCAATTACCGGGACAGGGGAACAATGAGCAGTTCTTC.

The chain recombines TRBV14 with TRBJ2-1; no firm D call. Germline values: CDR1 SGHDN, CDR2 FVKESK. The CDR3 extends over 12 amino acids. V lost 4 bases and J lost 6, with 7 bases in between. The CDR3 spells CASSPSGNEQFF. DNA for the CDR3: TGTGCCAGCAGCCCATCTGGCAATGAGCAGTTCTTC.

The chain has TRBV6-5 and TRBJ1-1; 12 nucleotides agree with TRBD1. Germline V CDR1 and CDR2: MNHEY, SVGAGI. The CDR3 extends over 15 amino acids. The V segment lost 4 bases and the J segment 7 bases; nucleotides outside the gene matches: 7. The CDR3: CASSFGGQGASEAFF. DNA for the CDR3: TGTGCCAGCAGTTTCGGGGGACAGGGGGCAAGTGAAGCTTTCTTT.

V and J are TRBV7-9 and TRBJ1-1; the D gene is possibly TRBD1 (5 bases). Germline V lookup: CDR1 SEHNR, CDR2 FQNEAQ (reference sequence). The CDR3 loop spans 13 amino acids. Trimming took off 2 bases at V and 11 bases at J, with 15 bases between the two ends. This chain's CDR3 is CASSLLEGGAAFF. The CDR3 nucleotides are TGTGCCAGCAGCTTACTGGAGGGAGGGGCGGCTTTCTTT.

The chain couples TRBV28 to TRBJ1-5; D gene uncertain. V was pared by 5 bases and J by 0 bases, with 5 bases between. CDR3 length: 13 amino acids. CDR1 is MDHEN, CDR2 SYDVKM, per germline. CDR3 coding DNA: TGTGCCAGCAGTCCGAATAGCAATCAGCCCCAGCATTTT. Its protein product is CASSPNSNQPQHF.

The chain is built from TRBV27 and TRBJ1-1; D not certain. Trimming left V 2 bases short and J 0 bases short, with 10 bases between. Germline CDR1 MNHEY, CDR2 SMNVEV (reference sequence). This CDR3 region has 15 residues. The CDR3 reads CASSLRRAMNTEAFF. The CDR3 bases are TGTGCCAGCAGTTTAAGGAGGGCGATGAACACTGAAGCTTTCTTT.

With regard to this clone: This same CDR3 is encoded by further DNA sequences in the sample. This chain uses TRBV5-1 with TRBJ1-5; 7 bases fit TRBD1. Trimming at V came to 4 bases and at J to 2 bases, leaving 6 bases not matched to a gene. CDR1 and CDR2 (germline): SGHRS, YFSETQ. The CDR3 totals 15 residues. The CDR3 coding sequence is TGCGCCAGCAGCCCGGGAGACAGGGGCAATCAGCCCCAGCATTTT. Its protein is CASSPGDRGNQPQHF.

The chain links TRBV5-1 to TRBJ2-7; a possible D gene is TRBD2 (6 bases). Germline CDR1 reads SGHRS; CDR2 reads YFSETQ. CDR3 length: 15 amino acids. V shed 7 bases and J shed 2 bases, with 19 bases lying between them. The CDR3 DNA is TGCGCCAGCGACGGTGCCGGGAGTTTTGCCTACGAGCAGTACTTC. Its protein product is CASDGAGSFAYEQYF.

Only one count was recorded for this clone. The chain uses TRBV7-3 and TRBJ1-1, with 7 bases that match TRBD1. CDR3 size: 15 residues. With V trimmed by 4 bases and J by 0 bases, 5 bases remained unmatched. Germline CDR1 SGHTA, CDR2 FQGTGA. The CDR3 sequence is CASSSRGQLNTEAFF. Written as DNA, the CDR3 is TGTGCCAGCAGCTCAAGGGGACAGTTGAACACTGAAGCTTTCTTT. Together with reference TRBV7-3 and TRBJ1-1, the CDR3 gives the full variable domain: GAGVSQTPSNKVTEKGKYVELRCDPISGHTALYWYRQSLGQGPEFLIYFQGTGAADDSGLPNDRFFAVRPEGSVSTLKIQRTERGDSAVYLCASSSRGQLNTEAFFGQGTRLTVV.

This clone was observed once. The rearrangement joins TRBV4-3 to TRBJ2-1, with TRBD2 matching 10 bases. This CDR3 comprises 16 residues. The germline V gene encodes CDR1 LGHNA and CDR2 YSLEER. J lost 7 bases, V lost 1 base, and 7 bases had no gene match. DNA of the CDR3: TGCGCCAGCAGCCAAGTTCCAGCGGGAGGGCCGAATGAGCAGTTCTTC. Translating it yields CASSQVPAGGPNEQFF.

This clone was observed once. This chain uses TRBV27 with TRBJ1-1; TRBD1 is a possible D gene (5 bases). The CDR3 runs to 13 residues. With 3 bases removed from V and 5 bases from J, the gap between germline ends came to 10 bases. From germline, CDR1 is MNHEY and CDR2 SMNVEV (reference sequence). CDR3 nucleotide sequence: TGTGCCAGCAGTTTTTCAGGGAGTACTGAAGCTTTCTTT. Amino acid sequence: CASSFSGSTEAFF.

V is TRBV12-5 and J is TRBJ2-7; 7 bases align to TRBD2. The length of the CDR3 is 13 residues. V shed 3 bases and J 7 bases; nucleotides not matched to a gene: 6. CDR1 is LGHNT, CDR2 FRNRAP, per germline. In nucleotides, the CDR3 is TGTGCTAGTGGTTTCCTAGCCGGGGGGGAGCAGTACTTC. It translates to CASGFLAGGEQYF.

DNA for the CDR3: TGTGCCAGCAGCGTAGGGTCCTCTCCCACCAATGAGCAGTTCTTC. This encodes CASSVGSSPTNEQFF. The chain couples TRBV9 to TRBJ2-1; D remains ambiguous. V lost 0 bases and J 6 bases, leaving 13 bases between the germline ends. This CDR3 spans 15 amino acids. Per germline, CDR1 SGDLS and CDR2 YYNGEE.

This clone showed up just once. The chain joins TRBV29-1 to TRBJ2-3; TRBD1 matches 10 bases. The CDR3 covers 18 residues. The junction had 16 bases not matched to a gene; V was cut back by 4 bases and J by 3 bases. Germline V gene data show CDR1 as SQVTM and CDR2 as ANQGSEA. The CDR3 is CSVGGYLTGGVRTDTQYF. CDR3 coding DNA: TGCAGCGTTGGGGGTTACCTGACAGGGGGCGTTCGGACAGATACGCAGTATTTT.

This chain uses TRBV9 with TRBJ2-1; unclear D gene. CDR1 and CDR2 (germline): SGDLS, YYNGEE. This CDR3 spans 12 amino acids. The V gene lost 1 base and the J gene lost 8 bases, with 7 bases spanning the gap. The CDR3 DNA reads TGTGCCAGCAGCGTACAAGGCGATGAGCAGTTCTTC. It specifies CASSVQGDEQFF. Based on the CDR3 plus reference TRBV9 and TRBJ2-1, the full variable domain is DSGVTQTPKHLITATGQRVTLRCSPRSGDLSVYWYQQSLDQGLQFLIQYYNGEERAKGNILERFSAQQFPDLHSELNLSSLELGDSALYFCASSVQGDEQFFGPGTRLTVL.

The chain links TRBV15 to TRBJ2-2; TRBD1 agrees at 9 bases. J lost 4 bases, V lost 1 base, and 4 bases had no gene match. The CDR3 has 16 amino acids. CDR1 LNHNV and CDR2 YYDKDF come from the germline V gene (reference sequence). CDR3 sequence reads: CATSRAQGARTGELFF. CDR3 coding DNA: TGTGCCACCAGCAGAGCACAGGGGGCACGCACCGGGGAGCTGTTTTTT.

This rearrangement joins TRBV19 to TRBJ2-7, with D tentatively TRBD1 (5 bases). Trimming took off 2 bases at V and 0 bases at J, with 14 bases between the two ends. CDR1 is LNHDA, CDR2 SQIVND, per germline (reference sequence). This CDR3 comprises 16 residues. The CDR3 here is CASSIPRTQNSYEQYF. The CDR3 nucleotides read TGTGCCAGTAGTATACCTCGGACACAGAACTCCTACGAGCAGTACTTC.

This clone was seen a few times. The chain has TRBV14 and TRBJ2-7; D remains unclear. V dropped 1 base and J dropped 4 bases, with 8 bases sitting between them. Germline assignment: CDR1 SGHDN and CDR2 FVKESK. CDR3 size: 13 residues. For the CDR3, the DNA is TGTGCCAGCAGCCAAGTAATTGGTTACGAGCAGTACTTC. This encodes CASSQVIGYEQYF.

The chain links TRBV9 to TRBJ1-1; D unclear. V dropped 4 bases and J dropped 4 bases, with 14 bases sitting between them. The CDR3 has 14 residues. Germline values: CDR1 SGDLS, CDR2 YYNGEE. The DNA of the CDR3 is TGTGCCAGCAGCTTTAGGGCGGAGAGCACTGAAGCTTTCTTT. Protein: CASSFRAESTEAFF. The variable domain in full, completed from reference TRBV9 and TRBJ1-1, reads DSGVTQTPKHLITATGQRVTLRCSPRSGDLSVYWYQQSLDQGLQFLIQYYNGEERAKGNILERFSAQQFPDLHSELNLSSLELGDSALYFCASSFRAESTEAFFGQGTRLTVV.

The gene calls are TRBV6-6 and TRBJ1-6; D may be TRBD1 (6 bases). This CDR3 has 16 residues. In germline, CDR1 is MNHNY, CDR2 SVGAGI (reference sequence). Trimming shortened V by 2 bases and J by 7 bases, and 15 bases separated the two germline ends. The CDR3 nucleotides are TGTGCCAGCAGTTACCCCCAACAGGGTGGGAATTCACCCCTCCACTTT. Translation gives CASSYPQQGGNSPLHF.

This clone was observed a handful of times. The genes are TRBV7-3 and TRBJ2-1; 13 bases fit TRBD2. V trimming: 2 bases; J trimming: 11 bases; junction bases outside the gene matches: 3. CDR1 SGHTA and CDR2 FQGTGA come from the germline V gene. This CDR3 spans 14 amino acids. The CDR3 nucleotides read TGTGCCAGCAGCTTAGGGACTAGCGGGAACCAGCAGTTCTTC. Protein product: CASSLGTSGNQQFF.

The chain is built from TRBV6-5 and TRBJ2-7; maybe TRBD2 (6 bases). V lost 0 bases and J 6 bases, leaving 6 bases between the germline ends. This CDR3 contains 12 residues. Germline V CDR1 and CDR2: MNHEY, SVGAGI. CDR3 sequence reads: CASSYSGGEQYF. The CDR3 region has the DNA TGTGCCAGCAGTTACTCGGGGGGCGAGCAGTACTTC.

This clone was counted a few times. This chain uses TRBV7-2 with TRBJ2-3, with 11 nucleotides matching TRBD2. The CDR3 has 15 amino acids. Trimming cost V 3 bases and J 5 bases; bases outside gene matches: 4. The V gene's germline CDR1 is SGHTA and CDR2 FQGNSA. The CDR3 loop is CASSFSGRALDTQYF. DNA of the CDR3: TGTGCCAGCAGCTTTAGCGGGAGGGCCTTAGATACGCAGTATTTT.

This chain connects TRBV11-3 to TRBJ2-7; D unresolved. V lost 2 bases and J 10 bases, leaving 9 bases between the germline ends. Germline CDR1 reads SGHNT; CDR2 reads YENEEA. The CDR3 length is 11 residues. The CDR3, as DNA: TGTGCCAGCAGCTTATCGATAGAACAGTACTTC. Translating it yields CASSLSIEQYF.

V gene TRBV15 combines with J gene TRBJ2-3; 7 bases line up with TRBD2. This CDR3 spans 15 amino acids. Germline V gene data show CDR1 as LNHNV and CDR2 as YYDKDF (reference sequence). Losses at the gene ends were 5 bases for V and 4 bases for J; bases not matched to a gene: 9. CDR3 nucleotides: TGTGCCACCAGCGTACGCGGGAGTGCGGCAGATACGCAGTATTTT. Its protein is CATSVRGSAADTQYF.

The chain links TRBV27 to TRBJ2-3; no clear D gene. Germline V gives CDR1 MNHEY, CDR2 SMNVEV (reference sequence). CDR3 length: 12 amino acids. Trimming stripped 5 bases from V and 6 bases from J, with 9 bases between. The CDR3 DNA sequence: TGTGCCAGCAGTCATCGTAAGGATACGCAGTATTTT. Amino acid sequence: CASSHRKDTQYF.

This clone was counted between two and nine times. The CDR3 nucleotides read TGTGCCAGCAGTTACGTCTCCTCTAACTATGGCTACACCTTC. It encodes CASSYVSSNYGYTF. The J gene is TRBJ1-2, the V gene TRBV6-6; D gene ambiguous. This CDR3 spans 14 amino acids. Between the trimmed V and J ends, which lost 2 bases and 0 bases, there was a span of 7 bases. The germline V gene has CDR1 MNHNY and CDR2 SVGAGI (reference sequence).

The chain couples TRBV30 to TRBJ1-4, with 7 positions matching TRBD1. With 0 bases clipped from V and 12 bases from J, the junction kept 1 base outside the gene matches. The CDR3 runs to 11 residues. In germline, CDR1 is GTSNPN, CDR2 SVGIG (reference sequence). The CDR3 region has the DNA TGTGCCTGGAGTGTAGACAGGGAACTGTTTTTT. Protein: CAWSVDRELFF. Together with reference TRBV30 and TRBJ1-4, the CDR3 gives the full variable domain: SQTIHQWPATLVQPVGSPLSLECTVEGTSNPNLYWYRQAAGRGLQLLFYSVGIGQISSEVPQNLSASRPQDRQFILSSKKLLLSDSGFYLCAWSVDRELFFGSGTQLSVL.

The CDR3 region is CASSLIARNEQFF. In DNA, the CDR3 is TGTGCCAGCAGTTTGATAGCGCGGAATGAGCAGTTCTTC. The chain is built from TRBV12-3 or TRBV12-4 and TRBJ2-1, with a possible D match to TRBD2 (5 bases). This CDR3 spans 13 amino acids. Trimming shortened V by 3 bases and J by 7 bases, and 10 bases separated the two germline ends.